Listed below are T cell receptor beta chains from one sample, sequenced in a study of blood T cell repertoires in COVID-19. Libraries were prepared by immunoSEQ multiplex PCR; TCRdb keeps only in-frame clonotypes and omits some of them. The table lists approximately 90,000 clones, 81% of them singletons. Sequenced material: peripheral blood. The receptor set was obtained from a man older than 75 with active or convalescent COVID-19. Each CDR3 is given with its conserved first and last residue. Fields, in order: D gene, J gene, V gene, clone size, CDR3 DNA, CDR3 protein. A D gene is named only where the DNA matches it firmly. Size values are once, few and many counts, or a class for expanded clones, and some rows have none.

D gene: NA
J gene: TRBJ2-5
V gene: TRBV6-4
clone size: NA
CDR3 DNA: TGTGCCAGCAGTGATCTGAAGACGGGGAACCAAGAGACCCAGTACTTC
CDR3 protein: CASSDLKTGNQETQYF

D gene: NA
J gene: TRBJ2-5
V gene: TRBV2
clone size: NA
CDR3 DNA: TGTGCCAGCAGTGATGGAGGGGACCCCCAAGAGACCCAGTACTTC
CDR3 protein: CASSDGGDPQETQYF

D gene: TRBD1
J gene: TRBJ1-5
V gene: TRBV6-4
clone size: NA
CDR3 DNA: TGTGCCAGCAAGAGACAGGGGGCCCATAGCAATCAGCCCCAGCATTTT
CDR3 protein: CASKRQGAHSNQPQHF

D gene: TRBD1
J gene: TRBJ1-2
V gene: TRBV10-2
clone size: NA
CDR3 DNA: TGCGCCATCCGATATATTCGGGACAGCAACTATGGCTACACCTTC
CDR3 protein: CAIRYIRDSNYGYTF

D gene: NA
J gene: TRBJ1-1
V gene: TRBV4-1
clone size: NA
CDR3 DNA: TGCGCCAGCAGCCAAGAGGTGGCCGACAGGAACACTGAAGCTTTCTTT
CDR3 protein: CASSQEVADRNTEAFF

D gene: NA
J gene: TRBJ1-1
V gene: TRBV19
clone size: once
CDR3 DNA: TGTGCCAGTAGTTTACAGGGTAGGGGAACTGAAGCTTTCTTT
CDR3 protein: CASSLQGRGTEAFF

D gene: TRBD2
J gene: TRBJ2-7
V gene: TRBV14
clone size: NA
CDR3 DNA: TGTGCCAGCAGCCCACTTACAGCGGGGGGGCCGAGGGAGCAGTACTTC
CDR3 protein: CASSPLTAGGPREQYF

D gene: NA
J gene: TRBJ1-1
V gene: TRBV28
clone size: NA
CDR3 DNA: TGTGCCAGCAGCACAGAGGGGAGGACTGAAGCTTTCTTT
CDR3 protein: CASSTEGRTEAFF

D gene: NA
J gene: TRBJ1-1
V gene: TRBV2
clone size: NA
CDR3 DNA: TGTGCCAGCAGTCATGGGAGAAGTAACACTGAAGCTTTCTTT
CDR3 protein: CASSHGRSNTEAFF

D gene: NA
J gene: TRBJ1-1
V gene: TRBV5-4
clone size: NA
CDR3 DNA: TGTGCCAGCAGCCCTGATTGGGGGCGTGAAGCTTTCTTT
CDR3 protein: CASSPDWGREAFF

D gene: TRBD1
J gene: TRBJ1-5
V gene: TRBV6-2/TRBV6-3
clone size: few
CDR3 DNA: TGTGCCAGCAGCGGGACAGGGCAGGGGCCCCAGCATTTT
CDR3 protein: CASSGTGQGPQHF

D gene: TRBD1
J gene: TRBJ1-5
V gene: TRBV4-1
clone size: NA
CDR3 DNA: TGCGCCAGCAGCCAAGATCCAGGGGGCGGCAATCAGCCCCAGCATTTT
CDR3 protein: CASSQDPGGGNQPQHF

D gene: NA
J gene: TRBJ1-2
V gene: TRBV6-1
clone size: NA
CDR3 DNA: TGTGCCAGCAGTGATCGGGCGAGACAGAACTATGGCTACACCTTC
CDR3 protein: CASSDRARQNYGYTF

D gene: TRBD1
J gene: TRBJ2-7
V gene: TRBV27
clone size: NA
CDR3 DNA: TGTGCCAGCAGTTTACGACAGGGGGTAGGCGACGAGCAGTACTTC
CDR3 protein: CASSLRQGVGDEQYF

D gene: TRBD1
J gene: TRBJ1-4
V gene: TRBV2
clone size: NA
CDR3 DNA: TGTGCCAGCAGTGCGGGGCGGACAGGACGAGGAACTAATGAAAAACTGTTTTTT
CDR3 protein: CASSAGRTGRGTNEKLFF

D gene: NA
J gene: TRBJ2-5
V gene: TRBV4-3
clone size: NA
CDR3 DNA: TGCGCCAGCAGCCAAGATCTGCGGGAGACCCAGTACTTC
CDR3 protein: CASSQDLRETQYF

D gene: TRBD1
J gene: TRBJ2-7
V gene: TRBV6-2/TRBV6-3
clone size: NA
CDR3 DNA: TGTGCCAGCAGTTACTCGACAGGGTACCACGAGCAGTACTTC
CDR3 protein: CASSYSTGYHEQYF

D gene: TRBD1
J gene: TRBJ1-2
V gene: TRBV7-2
clone size: NA
CDR3 DNA: TGTGCCAGCAGCAAGGGACAGACTAACTATGGCTACACCTTC
CDR3 protein: CASSKGQTNYGYTF

D gene: NA
J gene: TRBJ2-7
V gene: TRBV12-3/TRBV12-4
clone size: NA
CDR3 DNA: TGTGCCAGCAGAGGGGTAGCCTCCTACGAGCAGTACTTC
CDR3 protein: CASRGVASYEQYF

D gene: NA
J gene: TRBJ1-4
V gene: TRBV28
clone size: NA
CDR3 DNA: TGTGCCAGCAGTTCCCTTCAGGCCTCTATGGAAAAACTGTTTTTT
CDR3 protein: CASSSLQASMEKLFF

D gene: TRBD2
J gene: TRBJ2-3
V gene: TRBV5-1
clone size: NA
CDR3 DNA: TGCGCCAGCAGCTCCCCGCGGGGGACTAGCACAGATACGCAGTATTTT
CDR3 protein: CASSSPRGTSTDTQYF

D gene: NA
J gene: TRBJ2-3
V gene: TRBV6-2/TRBV6-3
clone size: NA
CDR3 DNA: TGTGCCAGCAGTGTCTTCAGGACTCTTGCAGATACGCAGTATTTT
CDR3 protein: CASSVFRTLADTQYF

D gene: TRBD1
J gene: TRBJ1-1
V gene: TRBV3-1/TRBV3-2
clone size: NA
CDR3 DNA: TGTGCCAGCAGCCAAGAACCACACAGGGGAGCTAACACTGAAGCTTTCTTT
CDR3 protein: CASSQEPHRGANTEAFF

D gene: NA
J gene: TRBJ1-1
V gene: TRBV11-2
clone size: NA
CDR3 DNA: TGTGCCAGCACCAGAACGGGCACTGAAGCTTTCTTT
CDR3 protein: CASTRTGTEAFF

D gene: NA
J gene: TRBJ1-6
V gene: TRBV6-2/TRBV6-3
clone size: NA
CDR3 DNA: TGTGCCAGCAGTTGGGGAGCTTATAATTCACCCCTCCACTTT
CDR3 protein: CASSWGAYNSPLHF

D gene: NA
J gene: TRBJ1-1
V gene: TRBV29-1
clone size: NA
CDR3 DNA: TGCAGCGCTTCCGTTCTCGGGGGTGAAGCTTTCTTT
CDR3 protein: CSASVLGGEAFF

D gene: TRBD1
J gene: TRBJ1-1
V gene: TRBV6-1
clone size: NA
CDR3 DNA: TGTGCCAGCAGTGAGGGGACAGCGAACACTGAAGCTTTCTTT
CDR3 protein: CASSEGTANTEAFF

D gene: NA
J gene: TRBJ1-2
V gene: TRBV11-2
clone size: NA
CDR3 DNA: TGTGCCAGCTTAGGGGCCCCTGGCTACACCTTC
CDR3 protein: CASLGAPGYTF

D gene: TRBD1
J gene: TRBJ1-2
V gene: TRBV9
clone size: NA
CDR3 DNA: TGTGCCAGCAGCGACCGAACAGGGGCTGACTATGGCTACACCTTC
CDR3 protein: CASSDRTGADYGYTF

D gene: TRBD1
J gene: TRBJ1-4
V gene: TRBV7-2
clone size: NA
CDR3 DNA: TGTGCCAGCAGTTGGACAGGGGCGAATAATGAAAAACTGTTTTTT
CDR3 protein: CASSWTGANNEKLFF

D gene: TRBD1
J gene: TRBJ1-1
V gene: TRBV2
clone size: NA
CDR3 DNA: TGTGCCAGCAGTGCTGACAGGGCAAAGGGGGGAGCTTTCTTT
CDR3 protein: CASSADRAKGGAFF

D gene: NA
J gene: TRBJ1-2
V gene: TRBV18
clone size: NA
CDR3 DNA: TGTGCCGGCTCACCGACCGGGGTTTCCTATGGCTACACCTTC
CDR3 protein: CAGSPTGVSYGYTF

D gene: TRBD1
J gene: TRBJ2-1
V gene: TRBV9
clone size: NA
CDR3 DNA: TGTGCCAGCAGCGTAGGGACAGGGTCGGATGAGCAGTTCTTC
CDR3 protein: CASSVGTGSDEQFF

D gene: TRBD1
J gene: TRBJ2-5
V gene: TRBV2
clone size: NA
CDR3 DNA: TGTGCCAGCAGCTGGGACAGGGGCGTTCAAGAGACCCAGTACTTC
CDR3 protein: CASSWDRGVQETQYF

D gene: NA
J gene: TRBJ1-1
V gene: TRBV7-7
clone size: NA
CDR3 DNA: TGTGCTAGCAGCTTGTCGTCAGGGTCCACTGAAGCTTTCTTT
CDR3 protein: CASSLSSGSTEAFF

D gene: NA
J gene: TRBJ1-5
V gene: TRBV4-2
clone size: NA
CDR3 DNA: TGTGCCAGCAGCCAAGTCGGGACCGGGGGAGGGGCTAGCAATCAGCCCCAGCATTTT
CDR3 protein: CASSQVGTGGGASNQPQHF

D gene: TRBD1
J gene: TRBJ1-1
V gene: TRBV10-3
clone size: NA
CDR3 DNA: TGTGCCATCCAGGCAGGGGGTGGTGAAGCTTTCTTT
CDR3 protein: CAIQAGGGEAFF

D gene: NA
J gene: TRBJ2-1
V gene: TRBV5-1
clone size: once
CDR3 DNA: TGCGCCAGCAGCTTGAGGCAGGGGTCCTACAATGAGCAGTTCTTC
CDR3 protein: CASSLRQGSYNEQFF

D gene: NA
J gene: TRBJ1-3
V gene: TRBV11-2
clone size: NA
CDR3 DNA: TGTGCCAGCAGCCCACCCATTTTATGGAGCTCTGGAAACACCATATATTTT
CDR3 protein: CASSPPILWSSGNTIYF

D gene: NA
J gene: TRBJ2-7
V gene: TRBV6-5
clone size: NA
CDR3 DNA: TGTGCCAGCAGTACACGGACACCGGGTCTCCACGAGCAGTACTTC
CDR3 protein: CASSTRTPGLHEQYF

D gene: TRBD2
J gene: TRBJ2-1
V gene: TRBV5-4
clone size: NA
CDR3 DNA: TGTGCCAGCAGCTTGTCTAGCGGGGGATACAATGAGCAGTTCTTC
CDR3 protein: CASSLSSGGYNEQFF

D gene: NA
J gene: TRBJ2-1
V gene: TRBV24-1
clone size: NA
CDR3 DNA: TGTGCCACCAGTGATTTTACCCAGGGGGGTGTGGATGAGCAGTTCTTC
CDR3 protein: CATSDFTQGGVDEQFF

D gene: TRBD1
J gene: TRBJ2-5
V gene: TRBV3-1/TRBV3-2
clone size: NA
CDR3 DNA: TGTGCCAGCAGCCAATTTAGGACAGGGGGAGGGGAGACCCAGTACTTC
CDR3 protein: CASSQFRTGGGETQYF

D gene: TRBD1
J gene: TRBJ2-2
V gene: TRBV4-1
clone size: NA
CDR3 DNA: TGCGCCAGCAGCCAAGGGACAGGGGACAACACCGGGGAGCTGTTTTTT
CDR3 protein: CASSQGTGDNTGELFF

D gene: NA
J gene: TRBJ1-5
V gene: TRBV27
clone size: NA
CDR3 DNA: TGTGCCAGCAGTCTTCAACTCAATCAGCCCCAGCATTTT
CDR3 protein: CASSLQLNQPQHF

D gene: TRBD1
J gene: TRBJ2-3
V gene: TRBV24-1
clone size: NA
CDR3 DNA: TGTGCCACCAGTGCCGCGACAGGGATGCAGTATTTT
CDR3 protein: CATSAATGMQYF

D gene: TRBD2
J gene: TRBJ2-1
V gene: TRBV3-1/TRBV3-2
clone size: once
CDR3 DNA: TGTGCCAGCAGGGAATCTAGCGGGGGGGCTTTAGACTACAATGAGCAGTTCTTC
CDR3 protein: CASRESSGGALDYNEQFF

D gene: TRBD1
J gene: TRBJ2-1
V gene: TRBV9
clone size: few
CDR3 DNA: TGTGCCAGCAGCGTAGCTGTGGGACAGGGGGTCTACAATGAGCAGTTCTTC
CDR3 protein: CASSVAVGQGVYNEQFF

D gene: NA
J gene: TRBJ1-3
V gene: TRBV19
clone size: few
CDR3 DNA: TGTGCCAGTAGTATACGCGCATCGGTCTCTGGAAACACCATATATTTT
CDR3 protein: CASSIRASVSGNTIYF

D gene: NA
J gene: TRBJ1-3
V gene: TRBV6-6
clone size: NA
CDR3 DNA: TGTGCCAGCAGTTCTGGGGGGGCAGCAGGAAACACCATATATTTT
CDR3 protein: CASSSGGAAGNTIYF

D gene: NA
J gene: TRBJ1-1
V gene: TRBV3-1/TRBV3-2
clone size: NA
CDR3 DNA: TGTGCCAGCAGCCAAGACAGGGCTATCACTGAAGCTTTCTTT
CDR3 protein: CASSQDRAITEAFF

D gene: NA
J gene: TRBJ2-7
V gene: TRBV4-3
clone size: NA
CDR3 DNA: TGCGCCAGCAGCCAAGCGTCCTCCTACGAGCAGTACTTC
CDR3 protein: CASSQASSYEQYF